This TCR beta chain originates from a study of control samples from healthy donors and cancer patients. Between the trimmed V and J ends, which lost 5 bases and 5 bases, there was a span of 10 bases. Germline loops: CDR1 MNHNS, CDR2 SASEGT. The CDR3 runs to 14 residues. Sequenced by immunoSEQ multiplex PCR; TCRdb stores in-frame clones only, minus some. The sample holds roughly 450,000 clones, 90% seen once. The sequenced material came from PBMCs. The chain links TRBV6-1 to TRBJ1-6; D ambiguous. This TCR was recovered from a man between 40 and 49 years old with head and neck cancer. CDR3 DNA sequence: TGTGCCAGCAGTTCGACTGTGGATAATTCACCCCTCCACTTT. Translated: CASSSTVDNSPLHF.